A single TCR beta chain is shown here with its context. Its target is not known. This record comes from a study of Ad26.COV2.S vaccination and SARS-CoV-2 variants. As for treatment: roughly 18 received Ad26.COV2.S at low or high dose, single or two shots; 5 received placebo; per-sample allocation not given. Collection of the samples took place on day 63 after the first injection of vaccine or placebo. V lost 5 bases, J lost 6 bases, and 8 bases stayed unmatched. CDR3 length: 14 amino acids. CDR1 and CDR2 from the germline V gene are SGHTA and FQGTGA. Produced via immunoSEQ multiplex PCR; TCRdb's table is partial and in-frame only. There are approximately 460,000 clones in the sample; about 89% occur only once, and around 1.6% lies in the top ten. Study-level findings and limits: Substantial breadth was reportedly displayed by spike-specific CD8+ and CD4+ T cell responses after vaccination.

The chain employs TRBV7-3 and TRBJ2-7; TRBD1 aligns across 9 bases. This TCR was sampled from a person between 18 and 60 years old who received the Ad26.COV2.S COVID-19 vaccine or a placebo. This sample comprised peripheral blood, obtained in a trial of Ad26.COV2.S vaccine versus placebo. The CDR3: CASSPGQGAGEQYF. The DNA of the CDR3 is TGTGCCAGCAGCCCGGGACAGGGTGCAGGCGAGCAGTACTTC.